Given below is one TCR beta chain in context. With V trimmed by 6 bases and J by 0 bases, 13 bases remained unmatched. Looked up from germline, CDR1 is SGHAT and CDR2 is FQNNGV. The CDR3 is made up of 19 amino acids. These data come from a study of blood T cell repertoires in COVID-19. The overall study: T cells, B-cell-depleted T cells, or PBMCs supplied cDNA or gDNA.

Original methodology: By means of reference gene primer amplification, nucleated cell counts were estimated. Sequencing was performed with immunoSEQ multiplex PCR; in TCRdb, only in-frame clones are kept and a portion is missing. The V and J calls and clone size were taken over from that table, and D and trimming were inferred from the DNA. The sample includes about 210,000 clones, approximately 80% of them seen just once. Sequences were obtained from peripheral blood. The sequence was obtained from a man aged 50 to 60 with active or convalescent COVID-19. J is TRBJ2-6 and V is TRBV11-2; 8 bases map to TRBD2. The CDR3 here is CASSAAERGTFSGANVLTF. The CDR3 nucleotides read TGTGCCAGCAGTGCCGCCGAGCGGGGGACATTCTCTGGGGCCAACGTCCTGACTTTC.